A single T cell receptor (beta chain) is shown here with its context. PCR amplification relied on 60 Vbeta primers (plus 13 Jbeta primers). TCRdb's table, derived via immunoSEQ multiplex PCR, lists solely in-frame clones and lacks some. Here the sample spans 95,000 to 150,000 clones, 80% to 90% being singletons. This sample is part of a study of cytomegalovirus exposure and HLA in healthy donors. The V gene's germline CDR1 is SEHNR and CDR2 FQNEAQ (reference sequence). CDR3 length equals 19 residues. J lost 0 bases, V lost 0 bases, and 12 bases had no gene match. Sequencing was carried out using PBMCs. The chain uses TRBV7-9 and TRBJ2-3; 7 bases map to TRBD2. This sequence was found in a woman in her twenties or thirties in good health and CMV-seronegative. The CDR3 protein is CASSLAVKEAGLSTDTQYF. The DNA for the CDR3 is TGTGCCAGCAGCTTAGCAGTCAAGGAAGCGGGACTCAGCACAGATACGCAGTATTTT.